This T cell receptor (beta chain) came from a study of T cells in women clearing cervical HPV infection. Study results and limitations: CIN3+ cases had significantly higher TCR repertoire richness than controls, but evenness did not differ.

Average input was roughly 1,200 ng genomic DNA for immunoSEQ TCR beta CDR3 amplification. Repertoires were generated with immunoSEQ multiplex PCR, while TCRdb's copy carries only in-frame clones and drops some. The sample totals approximately 30,000 clones; its top ten clones hold around 3.2%. About this clone: Its antigen is unidentified.

All donors had a single incident cervical HPV16 infection, not prevalent. This receptor was identified in a woman between 18 and 70 years old with a cervical HPV16 infection that either progressed to CIN3+ or cleared (not recorded which). The specimen sequenced was blood buffy coat.

The CDR3 sequence is CSARDRKREFIYEQYF. CDR3 DNA (partial): TGCAGTGCTAGAGACCGGAAGCGGGAGTTTATCTACGAG. This chain connects TRBV20-1 to TRBJ2-7; 8 positions agree with TRBD2. The sequence runs out 3 residues before the end of the CDR3; the remainder is reconstructed from the germline J gene. The CDR3 has 16 residues. J gave up 3 bases and V 0 bases, and 10 bases lay outside the gene matches. The germline gives CDR1 DFQATT, CDR2 SNEGSKA (reference sequence).